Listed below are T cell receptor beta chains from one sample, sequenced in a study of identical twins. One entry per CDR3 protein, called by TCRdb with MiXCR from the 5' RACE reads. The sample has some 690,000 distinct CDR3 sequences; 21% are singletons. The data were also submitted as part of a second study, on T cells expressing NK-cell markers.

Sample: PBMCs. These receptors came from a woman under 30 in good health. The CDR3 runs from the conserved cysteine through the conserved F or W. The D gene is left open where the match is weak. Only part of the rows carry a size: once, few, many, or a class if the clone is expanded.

TGTGCCAGCACTCACAATCCAGGGGCCCAAGAGACCCAGTACTTC	CASTHNPGAQETQYF	many	TRBV6-1	.	TRBJ2-5
TGCAGCGTTGTCTTACAGAACTATGGCTACACCTTC	CSVVLQNYGYTF	many	TRBV29-1	.	TRBJ1-2
TGTGCCAGCAGTTTAGGGAAGCTTTACGAGCAGTACTTC	CASSLGKLYEQYF	few	TRBV7-9	.	TRBJ2-7
TGTGCCAGCAGTTACTCGATGGGATCTGGAAACACCATATATTTT	CASSYSMGSGNTIYF	.	TRBV6-5	.	TRBJ1-3
TGCGCCAGCAGCTTGGGCCACGGGGCGGGCTACGAGCAGTACTTC	CASSLGHGAGYEQYF	.	TRBV5-1	.	TRBJ2-7
TGTGCCAGCAGCGCGCGCGACTCCGGCTTCTACTACGAGCAGTACTTC	CASSARDSGFYYEQYF	.	TRBV7-8	.	TRBJ2-7
TGTGCCAGCAGACCAGGACAGGGGATCTCCTACGAGCAGTACTTC	CASRPGQGISYEQYF	.	TRBV12-3/TRBV12-4	TRBD1	TRBJ2-7
TGCAGTGCTAGAGATGGGACTGCGCAGTTCTTC	CSARDGTAQFF	few	TRBV20-1	.	TRBJ2-1
TGCGCCAGCAGCATAATGGACAGCCACACCGGGGAGCTGTTTTTT	CASSIMDSHTGELFF	.	TRBV5-1	.	TRBJ2-2
TGTGCCGTGGGGGAGCAGCCCCAGCATTTT	CAVGEQPQHF	few	TRBV15	.	TRBJ1-5
TGTGCCATCAGTGGGGGCAGGAATCAGCCCCAGCATTTT	CAISGGRNQPQHF	many	TRBV10-3	.	TRBJ1-5
TGTGCCAGCAGTTCATTGACAGGGGGTCGGGAGCAGTACTTC	CASSSLTGGREQYF	few	TRBV6-5	TRBD1	TRBJ2-7
TGCAGTGCTACCATTGACAGAGACAGAGGCTACACCTTC	CSATIDRDRGYTF	few	TRBV20-1	.	TRBJ1-2
TGCGCCAGCAGCTTCCGGACAGAAGCCTACGAGCAGTACTTC	CASSFRTEAYEQYF	.	TRBV5-1	.	TRBJ2-7
TGTGCCAGCAGCTTCTCAGGGGCCTCTGGGGCCAACGTCCTGACTTTC	CASSFSGASGANVLTF	many	TRBV5-5	.	TRBJ2-6
TGTGCCAGCACCGCGGAATTGAGACCTAACGAGCAGTACTTC	CASTAELRPNEQYF	many	TRBV6-6	.	TRBJ2-7
TGTGCCAGCAAAGGACTAGCGGGGGGTTTATACGAGCAGTACTTC	CASKGLAGGLYEQYF	few	TRBV6-1	TRBD2	TRBJ2-7
TGTGCCAGCAGCGCGGACAGGGGAAACGGGGAGCTGTTTTTT	CASSADRGNGELFF	few	TRBV12-3/TRBV12-4	TRBD1	TRBJ2-2
TGCAGTGCTGGGGAACGAGCCTACGAGCAGTACTTC	CSAGERAYEQYF	many	TRBV20-1	.	TRBJ2-7
TGTGCCAGCAGCTTAGCCGGGACGAGGCACGAGCAGTACTTC	CASSLAGTRHEQYF	few	TRBV7-8	.	TRBJ2-7
TGTGCCAGCTCCCCCGCAACAGGGACCGTCTCTGAAGCTTTCTTT	CASSPATGTVSEAFF	few	TRBV18	.	TRBJ1-1
TGCAGCGCAAGGTGGCCCCACACTGAAGCTTTCTTT	CSARWPHTEAFF	.	TRBV29-1	.	TRBJ1-1
TGTGCCACCAGTCCGTCGGGGCCGGCCTACAATGAGCAGTTCTTC	CATSPSGPAYNEQFF	.	TRBV24-1	.	TRBJ2-1
TGTGCCAGCAGTCGAAGTCTCAATGGCGGTGGCCACGAGCAGTACTTC	CASSRSLNGGGHEQYF	many	TRBV12-3/TRBV12-4	.	TRBJ2-7
TGTGCCAGCAGCTTTTGGGGGGACGCCCAAGAGACCCAGTACTTC	CASSFWGDAQETQYF	.	TRBV7-2	.	TRBJ2-5
TGCAGCGTTGAGGACTCCTACGAGCAGTACTTC	CSVEDSYEQYF	many	TRBV29-1	.	TRBJ2-7
TGTGCCACCTCAATCTCGGACACTGAAGCTTTCTTT	CATSISDTEAFF	.	TRBV10-3	.	TRBJ1-1
TGCAGTGCTAGAGAAGGAGCAGGGGGCGAGCAGTACTTC	CSAREGAGGEQYF	few	TRBV20-1	TRBD1	TRBJ2-7
TGTGCCAGCAGCCCTAGGGGGCCGGACAATGAGCAGTTCTTC	CASSPRGPDNEQFF	few	TRBV7-7	TRBD1	TRBJ2-1
TGTGCCAGCAGTTCCCCCCGAGAAGCTTTCTTT	CASSSPREAFF	few	TRBV12-3/TRBV12-4	.	TRBJ1-1
TGCGCCAGCAGCCTAGGACAGGGACGAGCCGGGGAGCTGTTTTTT	CASSLGQGRAGELFF	few	TRBV5-1	TRBD1	TRBJ2-2
TGTGCCACCAGCAGACGCAGCGGTACGCAGTATTTT	CATSRRSGTQYF	.	TRBV15	.	TRBJ2-3
TGTGCCAGCAGTCGACCGGGACTAGCGGGAGACGGCGAGCAGTTCTTC	CASSRPGLAGDGEQFF	.	TRBV12-3/TRBV12-4	TRBD2	TRBJ2-1
TGTGCCAGCGGGGGGGCAGCCTCCTACGAGCAGTACTTC	CASGGAASYEQYF	few	TRBV2	.	TRBJ2-7
TGTGCCAGCAGCCACCCAGCGTCCGGGGAGCTGTTTTTT	CASSHPASGELFF	few	TRBV13	.	TRBJ2-2
TGCGCCAGCAGTCTTGAGGTCAGGTCGGCCAAAAACATTCAGTACTTC	CASSLEVRSAKNIQYF	few	TRBV23-1	.	TRBJ2-4
TGTGCCAGTAGTAGCAGGACGTACGGTGGCTACACCTTC	CASSSRTYGGYTF	many	TRBV19	.	TRBJ1-2
TGCAGTGCTAAAATCCCTGGGGCCAACGTCCTGACTTTC	CSAKIPGANVLTF	few	TRBV20-1	.	TRBJ2-6
TGTGCCAGCAGCGTTAGCGGGGGGCCCACCTACGAGCAGTACTTC	CASSVSGGPTYEQYF	.	TRBV5-4	TRBD2	TRBJ2-7
TGTGCCAGCAGTTTTCCGACAGCACCCTCCGACTATGGCTACACCTTC	CASSFPTAPSDYGYTF	.	TRBV6-5	.	TRBJ1-2
TGCGCCAGCAGCCAAGCGCGTCGGATGAACACTGAAGCTTTCTTT	CASSQARRMNTEAFF	few	TRBV4-1	.	TRBJ1-1
TGTGCCAGCAGCTTCGGACAAGGTTATTCACCCCTCCACTTT	CASSFGQGYSPLHF	few	TRBV5-6	.	TRBJ1-6
TGTGCTAGTGGTTTGGTAATCTCAGATACGCAGTATTTT	CASGLVISDTQYF	.	TRBV12-5	.	TRBJ2-3
TGTGCCAGCAGCGGACATTGGGACAATGAGCAGTTCTTC	CASSGHWDNEQFF	few	TRBV11-2	.	TRBJ2-1
TGTGCCAGCAGTGAAAGGGGGCTGGGAGATACGCAGTATTTT	CASSERGLGDTQYF	.	TRBV6-4	TRBD1	TRBJ2-3
TGTGCCAGCAGCCAACTAGCGGTTAGCACAGATACGCAGTATTTT	CASSQLAVSTDTQYF	few	TRBV14	TRBD2	TRBJ2-3
TGCGCCAGCAGCTTATATAAGACAGGGGGCGTTTCAGAGACCCAGTACTTC	CASSLYKTGGVSETQYF	.	TRBV5-1	TRBD1	TRBJ2-5
TGTGCCAGCAGCCAACCGAGCGGGGGGGTAGGCGAGCAGTACTTC	CASSQPSGGVGEQYF	.	TRBV4-2	TRBD2	TRBJ2-7
TGTGCCAGCAGCGCTGGACATCACTCCAGCACAGATACGCAGTATTTT	CASSAGHHSSTDTQYF	.	TRBV9	.	TRBJ2-3
TGCAGTGCTAGAGGCCCGGGACAGGGACCAGATACGCAGTATTTT	CSARGPGQGPDTQYF	.	TRBV20-1	TRBD1	TRBJ2-3